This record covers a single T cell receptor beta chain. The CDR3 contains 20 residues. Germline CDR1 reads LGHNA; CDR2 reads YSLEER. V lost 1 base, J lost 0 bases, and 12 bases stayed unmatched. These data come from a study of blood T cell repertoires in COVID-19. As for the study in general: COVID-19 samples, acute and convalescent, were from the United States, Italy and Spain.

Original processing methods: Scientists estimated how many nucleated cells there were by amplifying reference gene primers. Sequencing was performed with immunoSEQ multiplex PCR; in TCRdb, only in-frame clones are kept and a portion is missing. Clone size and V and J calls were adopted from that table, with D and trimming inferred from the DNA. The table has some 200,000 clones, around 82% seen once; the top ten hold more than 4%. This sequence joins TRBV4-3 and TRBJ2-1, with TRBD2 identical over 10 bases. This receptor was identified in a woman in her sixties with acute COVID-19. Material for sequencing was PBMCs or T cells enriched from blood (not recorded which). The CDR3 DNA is TGCGCCAGCAGCCAAGGTTTTTCGGCTAGCGGGGGAGTCTCCTACAATGAGCAGTTCTTC. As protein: CASSQGFSASGGVSYNEQFF.